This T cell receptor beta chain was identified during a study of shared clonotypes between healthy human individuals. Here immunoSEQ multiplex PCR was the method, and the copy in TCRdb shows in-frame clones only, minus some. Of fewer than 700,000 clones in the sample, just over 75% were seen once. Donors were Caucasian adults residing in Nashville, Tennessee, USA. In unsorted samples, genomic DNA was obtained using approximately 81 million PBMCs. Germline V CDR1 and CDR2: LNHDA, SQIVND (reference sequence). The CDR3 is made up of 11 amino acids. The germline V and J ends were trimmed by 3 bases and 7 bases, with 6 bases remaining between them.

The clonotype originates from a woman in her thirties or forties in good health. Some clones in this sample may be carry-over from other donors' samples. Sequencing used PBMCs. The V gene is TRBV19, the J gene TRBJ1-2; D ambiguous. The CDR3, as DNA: TGTGCCAGTAGTATTTTGTCTGGCTACACCTTC. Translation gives CASSILSGYTF.